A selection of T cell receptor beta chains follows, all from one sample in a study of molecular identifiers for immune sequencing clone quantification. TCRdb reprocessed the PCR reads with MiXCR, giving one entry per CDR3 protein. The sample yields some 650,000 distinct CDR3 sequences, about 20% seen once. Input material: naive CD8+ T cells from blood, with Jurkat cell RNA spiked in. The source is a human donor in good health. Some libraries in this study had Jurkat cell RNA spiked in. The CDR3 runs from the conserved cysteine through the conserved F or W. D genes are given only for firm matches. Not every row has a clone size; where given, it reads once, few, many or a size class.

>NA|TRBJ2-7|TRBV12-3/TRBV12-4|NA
CASSFVGGFEQYF
TGTGCCAGCAGTTTCGTGGGGGGATTCGAGCAGTACTTC
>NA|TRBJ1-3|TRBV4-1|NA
CASSQDGLDSSGNTIYF
TGCGCCAGCAGCCAAGATGGACTGGACTCCTCTGGAAACACCATATATTTT
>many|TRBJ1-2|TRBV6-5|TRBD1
CASSWGQGSGYTF
TGTGCCAGCAGTTGGGGACAGGGAAGCGGCTACACCTTC
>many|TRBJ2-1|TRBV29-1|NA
CSVWDTPYNEQFF
TGCAGCGTTTGGGACACCCCCTACAATGAGCAGTTCTTC
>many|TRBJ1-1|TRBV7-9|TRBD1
CASSSPGTGGTEAFF
TGTGCCAGCAGCTCCCCCGGGACAGGGGGCACTGAAGCTTTCTTT
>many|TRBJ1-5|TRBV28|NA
CASSRPWAVASNSNQPQHF
TGTGCCAGCAGTCGCCCCTGGGCGGTCGCTTCCAATAGCAATCAGCCCCAGCATTTT
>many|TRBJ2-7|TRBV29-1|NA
CSVEENYEQYF
TGCAGCGTTGAAGAGAACTACGAGCAGTACTTC
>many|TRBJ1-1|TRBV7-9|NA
CASSLASEGLNTEAFF
TGTGCCAGCAGCTTAGCGTCGGAGGGACTGAACACTGAAGCTTTCTTT
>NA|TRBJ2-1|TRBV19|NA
CASSMSPHNEQFF
TGTGCCAGTAGTATGAGCCCGCACAATGAGCAGTTCTTC
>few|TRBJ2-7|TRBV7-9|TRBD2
CASSQPGLAVHEQYF
TGTGCCAGCAGCCAGCCGGGACTAGCTGTCCACGAGCAGTACTTC
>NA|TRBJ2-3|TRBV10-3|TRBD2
CAISEHSSGITDTQYF
TGTGCCATCAGTGAGCACTCTAGCGGAATCACAGATACGCAGTATTTT
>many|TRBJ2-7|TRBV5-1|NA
CASSLGSTYEQYF
TGTGCCAGCAGCCTGGGAAGTACCTACGAGCAGTACTTC
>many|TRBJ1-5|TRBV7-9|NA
CASSPGGQSNQPQHF
TGTGCCAGCAGCCCTGGGGGGCAGAGCAATCAGCCCCAGCATTTT
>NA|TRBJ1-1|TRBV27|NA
CASSLSGEASF
TGTGCCAGCAGTTTATCAGGTGAAGCTTCCTTT
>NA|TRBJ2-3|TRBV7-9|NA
CVGSLGPSVTDTQYF
TGTGTCGGCAGCTTAGGTCCTAGCGTCACAGATACGCAGTATTTT
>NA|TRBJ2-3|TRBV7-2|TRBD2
CASTRTSGTDTRYF
TGTGCCAGCACCAGGACTAGCGGTACAGATACACGGTATTTT
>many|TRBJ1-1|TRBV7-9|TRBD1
CASSPGQGADTEAFF
TGTGCCAGCAGCCCGGGACAGGGGGCGGACACTGAAGCTTTCTTT
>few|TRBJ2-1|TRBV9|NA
CASSVGGRVSYNEQFF
TGTGCCAGCAGCGTAGGTGGGAGAGTTTCCTACAATGAGCAGTTCTTC
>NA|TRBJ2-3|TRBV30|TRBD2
CAWGGGMGTDTQYF
TGTGCCTGGGGGGGGGGAATGGGGACAGATACGCAGTATTTT
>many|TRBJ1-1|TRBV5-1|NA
CASSLGPEAFF
TGTGCCAGCAGCTTGGGGCCTGAAGCTTTCTTT
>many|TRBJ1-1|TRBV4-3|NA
CASTLTGNTEAFF
TGCGCCAGCACCCTGACAGGGAACACTGAAGCTTTCTTT
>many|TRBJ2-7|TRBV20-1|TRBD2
CSALGTSGAIYEQYF
TGCAGTGCTCTAGGGACTAGCGGAGCGATCTACGAGCAGTACTTC
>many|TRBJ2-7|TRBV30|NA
CAWSLGSSYEQYF
TGTGCCTGGAGTCTAGGGAGCTCCTACGAGCAGTACTTC
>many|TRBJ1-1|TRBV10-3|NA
CAIRPSGGGEGTEAFF
TGTGCCATCAGACCCAGCGGGGGGGGCGAGGGAACTGAAGCTTTCTTT
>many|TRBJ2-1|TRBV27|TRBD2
CASSPTGGGLHRQFF
TGTGCCAGCAGTCCAACGGGGGGGGGGCTACATCGGCAGTTCTTC
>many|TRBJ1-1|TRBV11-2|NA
CASSQGKEAFF
TGTGCCAGCAGCCAAGGAAAAGAAGCTTTCTTT
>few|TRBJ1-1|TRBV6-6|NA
CASSLTRGGDTEAFF
TGTGCCAGCAGTCTCACAAGGGGGGGGGACACTGAAGCTTTCTTT
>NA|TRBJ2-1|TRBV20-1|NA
CSARDYRDYYNEQFF
TGCAGTGCTAGAGATTATCGGGATTACTACAATGAGCAGTTCTTC
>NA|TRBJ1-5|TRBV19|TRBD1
CASSSGTGPGNQPQHF
TGTGCCAGTAGTTCCGGGACAGGGCCCGGCAATCAGCCCCAGCATTTT
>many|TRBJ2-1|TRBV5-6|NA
CASSPVWGATYNEQFF
TGTGCCAGCAGCCCAGTTTGGGGGGCGACCTACAATGAGCAGTTCTTC
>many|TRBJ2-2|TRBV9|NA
CASSVVVTGELFF
TGTGCCAGCAGCGTAGTTGTCACCGGGGAGCTGTTTTTT
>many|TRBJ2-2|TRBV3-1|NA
CASSQTTVTGELFF
TGTGCCAGCAGCCAAACTACAGTCACCGGGGAGCTGTTTTTT
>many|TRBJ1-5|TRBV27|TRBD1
CASRGTGFNQPQHF
TGTGCCAGCAGGGGGACAGGTTTCAATCAGCCCCAGCATTTT
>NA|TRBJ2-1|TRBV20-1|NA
CSGYHYNEQFF
TGCAGTGGCTACCACTACAATGAGCAGTTCTTC
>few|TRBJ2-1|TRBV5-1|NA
CASSHLGPGGINEQFF
TGCGCCAGCAGCCACCTAGGTCCAGGGGGGATCAATGAGCAGTTCTTC
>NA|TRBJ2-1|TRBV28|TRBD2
CASNPLAGGWDEQFF
TGTGCCAGCAACCCACTAGCGGGAGGGTGGGATGAGCAGTTCTTC
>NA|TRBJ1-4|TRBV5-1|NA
CASSLSAAVNEKLFF
TGCGCCAGCAGCTTGTCAGCCGCCGTTAACGAAAAACTGTTTTTT
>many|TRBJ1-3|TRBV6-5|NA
CAAVQGNTIYF
TGTGCCGCTGTACAGGGAAACACCATATATTTT
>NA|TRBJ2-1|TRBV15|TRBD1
CATSNRDRNYNEQFF
TGTGCCACCAGCAACCGGGACAGGAACTACAATGAGCAGTTCTTC
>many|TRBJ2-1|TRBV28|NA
CASSPRTYNEQFF
TGTGCCAGCAGCCCAAGGACTTACAATGAGCAGTTCTTC
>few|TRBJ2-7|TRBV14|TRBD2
CASSQDKQAGAPYEQYF
TGTGCCAGCAGCCAAGACAAGCAAGCGGGGGCCCCCTACGAGCAGTACTTC
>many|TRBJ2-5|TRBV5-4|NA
CASSPRAEETQYF
TGTGCCAGCAGCCCGCGCGCGGAGGAGACCCAGTACTTC
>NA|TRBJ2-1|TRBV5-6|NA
CASSPNTGLAYNEQFF
TGTGCCAGCAGCCCTAATACAGGATTAGCTTACAATGAGCAGTTCTTC
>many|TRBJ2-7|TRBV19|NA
CASSYISGEQYF
TGTGCCAGTAGTTACATTTCGGGGGAGCAGTACTTC
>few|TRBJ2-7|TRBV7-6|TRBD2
CASSTLMGGLAGVSSYEQYF
TGTGCCAGCAGCACCCTCATGGGGGGACTAGCGGGGGTTTCCTCCTACGAGCAGTACTTC
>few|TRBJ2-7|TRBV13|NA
CASSLWTLNEQYF
TGTGCCAGCAGCCTCTGGACTTTGAACGAGCAGTACTTC
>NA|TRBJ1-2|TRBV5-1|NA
CASRDLDYGYTF
TGCGCCAGCAGAGATTTGGACTATGGCTACACCTTC
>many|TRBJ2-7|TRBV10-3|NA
CAISEGFSYEQYF
TGTGCCATCAGTGAAGGGTTCTCCTACGAGCAGTACTTC
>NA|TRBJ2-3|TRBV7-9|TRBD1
CASRRDRGADTQYF
TGTGCCAGCAGACGGGACAGGGGGGCAGATACGCAGTATTTT
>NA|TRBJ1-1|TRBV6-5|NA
CASSSFFGADTEAFF
TGTGCCAGCAGTTCATTTTTTGGGGCTGACACTGAAGCTTTCTTT
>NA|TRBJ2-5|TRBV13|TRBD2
CASSPTNGGSQETQYF
TGTGCCAGCAGCCCGACTAACGGGGGGTCCCAAGAGACCCAGTACTTC
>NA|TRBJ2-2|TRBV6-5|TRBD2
CASSQSGRAGYGELFF
TGTGCCAGCAGCCAAAGCGGGAGGGCCGGGTACGGGGAGCTGTTTTTT
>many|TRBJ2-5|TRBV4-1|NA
CASSPGGGGEYQETQYF
TGCGCCAGCAGCCCGGGCGGGGGCGGGGAGTACCAAGAGACCCAGTACTTC
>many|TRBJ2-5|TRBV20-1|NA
CSARVSETQYF
TGCAGTGCTAGAGTTTCAGAGACCCAGTACTTC
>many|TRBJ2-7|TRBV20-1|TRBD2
CSARGRGRDEQYF
TGCAGTGCCCGAGGGAGGGGACGGGACGAGCAGTACTTC
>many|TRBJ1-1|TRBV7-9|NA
CASSSRAGEGTEAFF
TGTGCCAGCAGCTCCCGGGCAGGGGAGGGAACTGAAGCTTTCTTT
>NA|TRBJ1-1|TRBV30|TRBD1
CALSVFQGAAEAFF
TGTGCCTTGAGTGTATTCCAGGGGGCCGCTGAAGCTTTCTTT
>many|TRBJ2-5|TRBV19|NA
CASRGDVQETQYF
TGTGCCAGTAGAGGGGACGTTCAAGAGACCCAGTACTTC